Listed below are T cell receptor beta chains from one sample, sequenced in a study of cytomegalovirus exposure and HLA in healthy donors. Measured with immunoSEQ multiplex PCR; TCRdb has only the in-frame clones, and not every one. Its table records about 130,000 clones. Sequenced input: PBMCs. These receptor sequences come from a man aged 18-30 years in good health and CMV-seronegative. Each CDR3 is given with its conserved first and last residue. A D gene is named only where the DNA matches it firmly.

d_call | j_call | v_call | cdr3_nt | cdr3_aa
TRBD1 | TRBJ2-7 | TRBV25-1 | TGTGCCAGCAGCGGACAGGGTTCTAGTCACGAGCAGTACTTC | CASSGQGSSHEQYF
- | TRBJ1-1 | TRBV5-6 | TGTGCCAGCAGCTTGGCCGTCGCGGGAACAAACACTGAAGCTTTCTTT | CASSLAVAGTNTEAFF
- | TRBJ1-1 | TRBV5-6 | TGTGCCAGCAGCCGGGGGGGACGGACCCTAAACACTGAAGCTTTCTTT | CASSRGGRTLNTEAFF
TRBD2 | TRBJ2-7 | TRBV4-1 | TGCGCCAGCAGCCAAGATAGCGGGGGGGGGTTAGTGGAGCAGTACTTC | CASSQDSGGGLVEQYF
TRBD2 | TRBJ2-7 | TRBV7-2 | TGTGCCAGCAGCTTAGCCGCGGGGGGCTCCTACGAGCAGTACTTC | CASSLAAGGSYEQYF
- | TRBJ1-1 | TRBV5-1 | TGCGCCAGCAGCTTGGTCGGACACATGAACACTGAAGCTTTCTTT | CASSLVGHMNTEAFF
- | TRBJ2-7 | TRBV9 | TGTGCCAGCAGCGGAACCCCCCAGGGTGCTTACGAGCAGTACTTC | CASSGTPQGAYEQYF
TRBD1 | TRBJ2-7 | TRBV11-3 | TGTGCCAGCAGCCAAAGACAGGGTAACACCTACGAGCAGTACTTC | CASSQRQGNTYEQYF
TRBD2 | TRBJ2-1 | TRBV5-6 | TGTGCCAGCAGCTTGGCGGCTAGCGGGAGGGTAGTGAATGAGCAGTTCTTC | CASSLAASGRVVNEQFF
- | TRBJ1-5 | TRBV28 | TGTGCCAGCAGTGGACAGATGAATCAGCCCCAGCATTTT | CASSGQMNQPQHF
TRBD2 | TRBJ2-2 | TRBV6-6 | TGTGCCAGCAGTCCTAGCGGGAGCGATAGGACCGGGGAGCTGTTTTTT | CASSPSGSDRTGELFF
TRBD1 | TRBJ1-1 | TRBV11-3 | TGTGCCAGCAGCTCTCAGGGGGGAGGCACTGAAGCTTTCTTT | CASSSQGGGTEAFF
TRBD1 | TRBJ1-5 | TRBV6-1 | TGTGCCAGCAGGAGACAGGGTGACGGTCAGCCCCAGCATTTT | CASRRQGDGQPQHF
TRBD1 | TRBJ2-5 | TRBV7-8 | TGTGCCAGCAGCACCCAGACAGGGTACGAGACCCAGTACTTC | CASSTQTGYETQYF
- | TRBJ2-2 | TRBV14 | TGTGCCAGCAGCCAAGTTCTAGCTACCGGGGAGCTGTTTTTT | CASSQVLATGELFF
TRBD2 | TRBJ2-5 | TRBV4-2 | TGTGCCAGCAGCCAAGATGGTAGCGGGAGCTCTGAGACCCAGTACTTC | CASSQDGSGSSETQYF
- | TRBJ2-3 | TRBV4-3 | TGCGCCAGCAGCCAAGATCGGTCGGTAATTAGCACAGATACGCAGTATTTT | CASSQDRSVISTDTQYF
- | TRBJ2-1 | TRBV19 | TGTGCCAGTAGTTCAATAGCGGTGACCTACAATGAGCAGTTCTTC | CASSSIAVTYNEQFF
- | TRBJ2-3 | TRBV5-8 | TGTGCCAGCAGCTTCTACCGGGGGGCCACAGATACGCAGTATTTT | CASSFYRGATDTQYF
TRBD2 | TRBJ2-5 | TRBV6-6 | TGTGCCAGCAGTTCGCTCGGGGGGACCCAAGAGACCCAGTACTTC | CASSSLGGTQETQYF
TRBD2 | TRBJ2-4 | TRBV19 | TGTGCCAGTAGCCCTGAGGTCTTGCGGGGGGCAGCCAAAAACATTCAGTACTTC | CASSPEVLRGAAKNIQYF
TRBD1 | TRBJ2-6 | TRBV15 | TGTGCCACCAGCAGAGTAGGGACAGGTGACTCTGGGGCCAACGTCCTGACTTTC | CATSRVGTGDSGANVLTF
- | TRBJ1-1 | TRBV21-1 | TGTGCCAGCAAACCGACAGGGCAGTGTCTGGTGGCTTTCTTT | CASKPTGQCLVAFF
- | TRBJ2-7 | TRBV10-1 | TGCGCCAGCAGTGAGTCTTACCAAGGCCGAGGATCCTACGAGCAGTACTTC | CASSESYQGRGSYEQYF
- | TRBJ1-5 | TRBV2 | TGTGCCAGCGCTATTGGGGGGATCAAGCCCCAGCATTTT | CASAIGGIKPQHF